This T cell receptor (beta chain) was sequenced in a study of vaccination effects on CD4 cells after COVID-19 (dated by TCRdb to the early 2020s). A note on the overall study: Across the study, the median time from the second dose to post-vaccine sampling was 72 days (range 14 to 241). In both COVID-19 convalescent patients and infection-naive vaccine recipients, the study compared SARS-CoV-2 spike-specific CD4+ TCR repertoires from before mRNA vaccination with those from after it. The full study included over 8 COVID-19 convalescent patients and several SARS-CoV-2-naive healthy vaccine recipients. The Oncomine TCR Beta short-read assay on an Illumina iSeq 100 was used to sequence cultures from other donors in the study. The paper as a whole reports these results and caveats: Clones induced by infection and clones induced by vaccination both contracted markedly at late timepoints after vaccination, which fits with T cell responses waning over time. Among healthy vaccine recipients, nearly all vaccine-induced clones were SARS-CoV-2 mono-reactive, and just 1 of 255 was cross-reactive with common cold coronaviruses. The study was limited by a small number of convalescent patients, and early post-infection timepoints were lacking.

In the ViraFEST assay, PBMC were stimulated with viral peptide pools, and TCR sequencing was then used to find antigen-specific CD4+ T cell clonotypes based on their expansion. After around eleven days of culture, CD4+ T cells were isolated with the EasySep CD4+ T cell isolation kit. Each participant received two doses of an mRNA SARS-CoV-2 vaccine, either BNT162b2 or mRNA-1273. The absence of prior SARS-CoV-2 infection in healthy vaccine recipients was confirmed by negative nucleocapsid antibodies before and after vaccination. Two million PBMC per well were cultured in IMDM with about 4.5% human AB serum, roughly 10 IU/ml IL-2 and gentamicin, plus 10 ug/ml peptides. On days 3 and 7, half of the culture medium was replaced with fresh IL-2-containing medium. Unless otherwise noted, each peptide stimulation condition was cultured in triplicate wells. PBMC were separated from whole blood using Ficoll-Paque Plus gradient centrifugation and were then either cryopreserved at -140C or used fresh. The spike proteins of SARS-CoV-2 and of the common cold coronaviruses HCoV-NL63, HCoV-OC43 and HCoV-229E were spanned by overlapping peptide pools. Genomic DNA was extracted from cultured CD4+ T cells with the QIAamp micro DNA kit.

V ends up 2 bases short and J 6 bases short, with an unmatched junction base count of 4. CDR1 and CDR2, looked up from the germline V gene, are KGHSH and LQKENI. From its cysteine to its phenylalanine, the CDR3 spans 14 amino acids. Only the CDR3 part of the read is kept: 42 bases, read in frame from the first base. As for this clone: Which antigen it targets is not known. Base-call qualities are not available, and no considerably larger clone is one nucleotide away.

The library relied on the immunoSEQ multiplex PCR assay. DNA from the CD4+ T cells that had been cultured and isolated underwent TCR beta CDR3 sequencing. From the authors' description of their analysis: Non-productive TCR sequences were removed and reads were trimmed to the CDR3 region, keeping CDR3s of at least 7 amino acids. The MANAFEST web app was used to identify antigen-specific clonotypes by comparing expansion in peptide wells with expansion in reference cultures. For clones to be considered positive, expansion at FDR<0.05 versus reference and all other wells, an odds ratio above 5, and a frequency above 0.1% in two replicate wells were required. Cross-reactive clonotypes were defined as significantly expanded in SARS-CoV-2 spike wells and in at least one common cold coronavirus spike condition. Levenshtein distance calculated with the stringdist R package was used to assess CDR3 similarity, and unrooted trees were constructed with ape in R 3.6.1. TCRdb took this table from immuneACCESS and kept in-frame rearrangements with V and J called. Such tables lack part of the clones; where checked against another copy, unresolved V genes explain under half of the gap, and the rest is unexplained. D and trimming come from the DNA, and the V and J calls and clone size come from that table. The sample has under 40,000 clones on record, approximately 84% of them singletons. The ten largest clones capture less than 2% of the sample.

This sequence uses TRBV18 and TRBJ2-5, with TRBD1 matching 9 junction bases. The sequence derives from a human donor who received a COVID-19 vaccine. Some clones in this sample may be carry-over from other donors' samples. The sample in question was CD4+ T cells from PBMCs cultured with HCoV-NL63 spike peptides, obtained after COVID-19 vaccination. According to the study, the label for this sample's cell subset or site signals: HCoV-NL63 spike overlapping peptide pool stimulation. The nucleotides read TGTGCCAGCTCACCAGGGGGACAGGGAAAGACCCAGTACTTC. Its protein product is CASSPGGQGKTQYF. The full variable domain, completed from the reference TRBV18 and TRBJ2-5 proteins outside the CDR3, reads NAGVMQNPRHLVRRRGQEARLRCSPMKGHSHVYWYRQLPEEGLKFMVYLQKENIIDESGMPKERFSAEFPKEGPSILRIQQVVRGDSAAYFCASSPGGQGKTQYFGPGTRLLVL.